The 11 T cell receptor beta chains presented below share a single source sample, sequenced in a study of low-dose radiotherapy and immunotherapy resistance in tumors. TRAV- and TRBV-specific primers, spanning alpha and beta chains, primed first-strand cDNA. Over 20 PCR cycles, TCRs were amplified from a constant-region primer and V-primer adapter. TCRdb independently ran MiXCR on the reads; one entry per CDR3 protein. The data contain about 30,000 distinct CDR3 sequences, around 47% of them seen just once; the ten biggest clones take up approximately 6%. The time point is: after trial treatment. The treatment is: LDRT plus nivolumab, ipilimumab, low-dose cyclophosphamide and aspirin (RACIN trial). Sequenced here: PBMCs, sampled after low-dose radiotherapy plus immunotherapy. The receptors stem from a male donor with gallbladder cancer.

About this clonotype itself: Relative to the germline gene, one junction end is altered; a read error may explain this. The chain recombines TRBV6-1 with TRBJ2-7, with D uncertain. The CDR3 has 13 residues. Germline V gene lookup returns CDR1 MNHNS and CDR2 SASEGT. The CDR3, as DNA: TGTGCCTGCAGTCACGGCCAGTATTACGAGCAGTACTTC. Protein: CACSHGQYYEQYF.

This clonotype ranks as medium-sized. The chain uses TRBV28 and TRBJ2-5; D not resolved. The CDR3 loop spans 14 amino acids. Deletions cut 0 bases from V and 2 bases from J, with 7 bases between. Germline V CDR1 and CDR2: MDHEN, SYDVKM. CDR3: CASSLWASQETQYF. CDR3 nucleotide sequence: TGTGCCAGCAGTTTATGGGCCAGTCAAGAGACCCAGTACTTC.

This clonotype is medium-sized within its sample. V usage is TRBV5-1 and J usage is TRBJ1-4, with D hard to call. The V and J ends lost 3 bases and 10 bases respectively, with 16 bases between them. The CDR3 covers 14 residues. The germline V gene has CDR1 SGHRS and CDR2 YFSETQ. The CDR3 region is CASSSGGPGGKLFF. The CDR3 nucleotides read TGCGCCAGCAGCTCGGGAGGACCAGGAGGAAAACTGTTTTTT. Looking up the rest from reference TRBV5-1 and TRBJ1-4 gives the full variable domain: KAGVTQTPRYLIKTRGQQVTLSCSPISGHRSVSWYQQTPGQGLQFLFEYFSETQRNKGNFPGRFSGRQFSNSRSEMNVSTLELGDSALYLCASSSGGPGGKLFFGSGTQLSVL.

CDR3 region: CASSTHLGALGSPLHF. The CDR3 DNA reads as TGTGCCAGCAGTACTCACCTTGGGGCTCTCGGCTCACCCCTCCACTTT. This chain connects TRBV28 to TRBJ1-6; TRBD1 is a possible D gene (5 bases). The germline CDR1 and CDR2 sequences are MDHEN and SYDVKM. V was pared by 5 bases and J by 10 bases, with 21 bases between. The CDR3 loop spans 16 amino acids.

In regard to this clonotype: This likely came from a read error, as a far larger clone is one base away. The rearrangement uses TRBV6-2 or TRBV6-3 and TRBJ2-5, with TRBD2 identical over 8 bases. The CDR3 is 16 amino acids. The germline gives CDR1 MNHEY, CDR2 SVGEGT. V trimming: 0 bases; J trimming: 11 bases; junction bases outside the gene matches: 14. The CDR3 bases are TGTGCCAGCAGTTACTCGTTCGGGGGGGCCCCCGATGAGCAGTACTTC. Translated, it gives CASSYSFGGAPDEQYF.

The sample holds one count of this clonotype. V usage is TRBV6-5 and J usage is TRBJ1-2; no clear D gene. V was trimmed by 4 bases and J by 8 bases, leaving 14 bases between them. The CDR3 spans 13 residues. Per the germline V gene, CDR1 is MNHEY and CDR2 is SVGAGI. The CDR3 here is CASSWSKSAGYTF. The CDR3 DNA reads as TGTGCCAGCAGTTGGTCGAAATCAGCCGGCTACACCTTC.

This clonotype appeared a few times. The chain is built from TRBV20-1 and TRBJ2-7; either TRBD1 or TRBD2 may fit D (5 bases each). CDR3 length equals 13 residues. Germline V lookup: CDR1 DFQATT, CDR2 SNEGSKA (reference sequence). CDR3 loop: CSGQSGAYYEQYF. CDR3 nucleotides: TGCAGCGGCCAGTCCGGGGCTTATTACGAGCAGTACTTC.

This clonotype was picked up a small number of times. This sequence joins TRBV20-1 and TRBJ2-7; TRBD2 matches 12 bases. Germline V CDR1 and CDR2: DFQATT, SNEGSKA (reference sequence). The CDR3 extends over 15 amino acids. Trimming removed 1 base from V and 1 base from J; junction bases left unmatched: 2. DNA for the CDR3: TGCAGTGCTAGAGCAACTAGCGGGAGGTCCTACGAGCAGTACTTC. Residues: CSARATSGRSYEQYF.

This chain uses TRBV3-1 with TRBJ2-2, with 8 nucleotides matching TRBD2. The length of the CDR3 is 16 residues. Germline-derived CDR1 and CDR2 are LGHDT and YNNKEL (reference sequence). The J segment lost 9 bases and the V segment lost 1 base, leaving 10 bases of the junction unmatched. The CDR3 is CASSQAGPGRGRELFF. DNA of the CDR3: TGTGCCAGCAGCCAAGCGGGACCCGGGAGGGGTCGGGAGCTGTTTTTT.

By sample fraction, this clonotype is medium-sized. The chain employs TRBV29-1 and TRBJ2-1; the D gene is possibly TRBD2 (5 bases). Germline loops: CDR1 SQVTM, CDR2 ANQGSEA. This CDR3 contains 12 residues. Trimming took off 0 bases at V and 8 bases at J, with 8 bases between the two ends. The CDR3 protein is CSVEEGVDEQFF. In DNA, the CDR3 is TGCAGCGTTGAAGAGGGAGTGGATGAGCAGTTCTTC.

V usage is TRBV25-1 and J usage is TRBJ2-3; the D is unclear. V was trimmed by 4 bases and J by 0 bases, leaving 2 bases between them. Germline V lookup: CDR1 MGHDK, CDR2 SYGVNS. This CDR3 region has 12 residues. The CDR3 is CASSASTDTQYF. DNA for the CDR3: TGTGCCAGCAGTGCAAGCACAGATACGCAGTATTTT.